Below, 27 T cell receptor beta chains from the same sample are listed, as sequenced in a study of beta chain features in type 1 diabetes. The antigens these receptors bind are not known. Whole-study findings and limits: Shortening of TCRB CDR3s, moderate but significant, appeared in all four CD4+ subsets of Type 1 diabetes patients.

The whole isolated RNA underwent reverse transcription, so sequencing captured expressed TCRB transcripts. TCRdb's table, derived via immunoSEQ multiplex PCR, lists solely in-frame clones and lacks some. The sample has 140,000 or so clones; 10% to 15% are singletons. The sequencing sample was made of central memory CD4+ T cells from blood. The source of these receptors is a man aged 18 to 35 with type 1 diabetes.

J is TRBJ1-4 and V is TRBV27; TRBD1 agrees at 7 bases. J gave up 4 bases and V 5 bases, and 7 bases lay outside the gene matches. Germline CDR1 reads MNHEY; CDR2 reads SMNVEV (reference sequence). The CDR3 extends over 15 amino acids. The CDR3 loop is CASSPVGQLNEKLFF. DNA of the CDR3: TGTGCCAGCAGTCCCGTGGGACAGCTTAATGAAAAACTGTTTTTT.

The chain couples TRBV13 to TRBJ2-1; TRBD2 is a possible D gene (6 bases). There are 17 residues in the CDR3. The germline V gene has CDR1 PRHDT and CDR2 FYEKMQ (reference sequence). V lost 5 bases and J 0 bases, leaving 17 bases between the germline ends. The CDR3 loop is CASSPGVQVFSYNEQFF. The DNA for the CDR3 is TGTGCCAGCAGCCCGGGGGTACAGGTTTTCTCCTACAATGAGCAGTTCTTC.

This clone has ten or more counts. The gene calls are TRBV18 and TRBJ1-1; D is unresolved. CDR1 KGHSH and CDR2 LQKENI come from the germline V gene. The CDR3 is 14 residues long. The V gene lost 10 bases and the J gene lost 0 bases, with 15 bases spanning the gap. CDR3 sequence reads: CATARGSMNTEAFF. CDR3 nucleotide sequence: TGTGCCACCGCTCGCGGGAGCATGAACACTGAAGCTTTCTTT.

The rearrangement links TRBV30 to TRBJ1-5; D unresolved. V was shortened by 0 bases and J by 4 bases, with 10 bases between the two germline ends. CDR1 is GTSNPN, CDR2 SVGIG, per germline (reference sequence). The CDR3 loop spans 14 amino acids. CDR3 DNA: TGTGCCTGGAGTGTATGGGCTGAGAATCAGCCCCAGCATTTT. Its translation: CAWSVWAENQPQHF.

In its sample, this clone was seen a few times. The rearrangement uses TRBV27 and TRBJ1-6; D perhaps matches TRBD1 (6 bases). V shed 6 bases and J shed 6 bases, with 12 bases lying between them. Per germline, CDR1 MNHEY and CDR2 SMNVEV (reference sequence). The CDR3 runs to 14 residues. The CDR3 reads CASSQQGANSPLHF. CDR3 nucleotide sequence: TGTGCCAGCAGCCAACAGGGAGCTAATTCACCCCTCCACTTT.

This clone turned up a few times. The V and J genes are TRBV7-9 and TRBJ2-7; no clear D gene. V lost 5 bases, J lost 5 bases, and 10 bases lay in between. There are 12 residues in the CDR3. From germline, CDR1 is SEHNR and CDR2 FQNEAQ (reference sequence). The CDR3 DNA follows: TGTGCCAGCAGCCTCAATGGGAACGAGCAGTACTTC. This codes for CASSLNGNEQYF.

This chain connects TRBV5-1 to TRBJ2-5; no definite D call. The CDR3 is 15 amino acids. Deletions cut 0 bases from V and 5 bases from J, with 14 bases between. The germline V gene has CDR1 SGHRS and CDR2 YFSETQ. The CDR3 is CASSLGTAVEETQYF. CDR3 sequence (DNA): TGCGCCAGCAGCTTGGGGACGGCCGTCGAGGAGACCCAGTACTTC.

This clone was picked up many times. The genes are TRBV5-4 and TRBJ2-3; the D is unclear. The V end lost 3 bases, the J end lost 3 bases, and 11 bases lay between the germline ends. The CDR3 has 14 amino acids. Germline V gene sequence: CDR1 SGHNT, CDR2 YYREEE (reference sequence). The CDR3 DNA reads as TGTGCCAGCAGCTCGGACGGACCTACAGATACGCAGTATTTT. Amino acid sequence: CASSSDGPTDTQYF.

This sequence joins TRBV6-5 and TRBJ1-2; D gene unclear. V was trimmed by 5 bases and J by 4 bases, leaving 11 bases between them. Germline V gene data show CDR1 as MNHEY and CDR2 as SVGAGI. This CDR3 is 13 amino acids long. CDR3 loop: CASSQESVYGYTF. The DNA of the CDR3 is TGTGCCAGCAGTCAAGAGAGTGTCTATGGCTACACCTTC.

V and J are TRBV29-1 and TRBJ2-1, with a weak D call TRBD2 (5 bases). The CDR3 covers 12 residues. Germline lookup yields CDR1 SQVTM and CDR2 ANQGSEA. Trimming cost V 6 bases and J 8 bases, with 14 bases left between them. The CDR3 DNA reads TGCAGCGTCTCACGAGACGGGGATGAGCAGTTCTTC. Its protein product is CSVSRDGDEQFF.

The genes are TRBV7-9 and TRBJ1-4; D is uncertain. CDR1 is SEHNR, CDR2 FQNEAQ, per germline (reference sequence). V dropped 4 bases and J dropped 8 bases, with 11 bases sitting between them. The CDR3 spans 13 residues. CDR3 coding DNA: TGTGCCAGCAGCTCACTCGGGTGGGAAAAACTGTTTTTT. This encodes CASSSLGWEKLFF.

This clone was picked up a small number of times. The chain has TRBV19 and TRBJ2-3; TRBD1 might be the D (6 bases). Germline assignment: CDR1 LNHDA and CDR2 SQIVND (reference sequence). The CDR3 has 15 amino acids. Deletions cut 7 bases from V and 3 bases from J, with 17 bases between. The CDR3 sequence is CASTDRPDRTDTQYF. The CDR3 DNA sequence: TGTGCCAGTACCGATAGACCCGACAGGACAGATACGCAGTATTTT.

Remarks on this clone: One end of the junction fails to match germline, which may point to a read error. The rearrangement uses TRBV18 and TRBJ2-5, with D unresolved. The germline gives CDR1 KGHSH, CDR2 LQKENI. The CDR3 spans 14 residues. For the CDR3, the DNA is TGTGCCAGCGCACCACCGTCGACGTCAGAGACCCAGTACTTC. Residues: CASAPPSTSETQYF.

This clone was detected a few times. The rearrangement joins TRBV19 to TRBJ1-4, with D unclear. Germline-derived CDR1 and CDR2 are LNHDA and SQIVND (reference sequence). The ends were cut back, 11 bases at V and 8 bases at J, with 12 bases in the middle. This CDR3 is built from 11 residues. The CDR3 nucleotides are TGTGCCGGAAAAAGCGGGGAAAAACTGTTTTTT. The encoded protein is CAGKSGEKLFF.

The CDR3 loop is CASTEGNTGELFF. Here the CDR3 DNA reads TGTGCCAGCACCGAGGGAAACACCGGGGAGCTGTTTTTT. This chain uses TRBV28 with TRBJ2-2, with D perhaps matching TRBD2 (5 bases). The V end was cut by 7 bases, the J end by 2 bases, with 8 bases between. The CDR3 loop spans 13 amino acids. The V gene's germline CDR1 is MDHEN and CDR2 SYDVKM.

About this clone itself: A clone one base away is much larger, so this may be a read error. Other DNA sequences in the same sample also yield this CDR3. The chain carries TRBV27 and TRBJ2-3, with D uncertain. Germline V gene sequence: CDR1 MNHEY, CDR2 SMNVEV (reference sequence). V was clipped by 4 bases and J by 2 bases, with 1 base between them. The CDR3 spans 11 residues. The CDR3 DNA follows: TGTGCCAGCAGTTCCACAGATACGCAGTATTTT. Amino acids: CASSSTDTQYF.

There are many counts of this clone. The chain recombines TRBV25-1 with TRBJ1-6; no reliable D call. The V gene lost 9 bases and the J gene lost 5 bases, with 17 bases spanning the gap. This CDR3 comprises 15 residues. Germline V gene sequence: CDR1 MGHDK, CDR2 SYGVNS. CDR3 sequence reads: CASQRSLGDNSPLHF. CDR3 in DNA: TGTGCCAGTCAAAGGAGTCTCGGTGATAATTCACCCCTCCACTTT. Filled out from reference TRBV25-1 and TRBJ1-6, the complete variable domain reads EADIYQTPRYLVIGTGKKITLECSQTMGHDKMYWYQQDPGMELHLIHYSYGVNSTEKGDLSSESTVSRIRTEHFPLTLESARPSHTSQYLCASQRSLGDNSPLHFGNGTRLTVT.

This clone has a count of ten or more. The CDR3 spells CATSRNPEVGRVPLHF. The DNA for the CDR3 is TGTGCCACCAGCAGAAATCCTGAAGTGGGCCGGGTACCCCTCCACTTT. The gene calls are TRBV15 and TRBJ1-6; D ambiguous. The CDR3 runs 16 residues. Germline CDR1 is LNHNV and CDR2 is YYDKDF (reference sequence). V shed 2 bases and J shed 12 bases, with 20 bases lying between them.

This chain connects TRBV5-1 to TRBJ2-2, with TRBD1 matching over 8 bases. The V gene end was trimmed by 4 bases and the J gene end by 7 bases; junction bases not matched to a gene: 6. The CDR3 length is 14 residues. Looked up from germline, CDR1 is SGHRS and CDR2 is YFSETQ. The CDR3 loop reads CASSPDRVDGELFF. The DNA of the CDR3 is TGCGCCAGCAGCCCGGACAGGGTGGACGGGGAGCTGTTTTTT.

This clone was observed a few times. The chain uses TRBV21-1 and TRBJ1-1. TRBV21-1 is deemed a pseudogene. This CDR3 comprises 14 residues. This chain's CDR3 is CASSLVTTNTEAFF. As DNA, the CDR3 is TGTGCCAGCAGCCTGGTAACCACGAACACTGAAGCTTTCTTT.

The chain combines TRBV5-4 with TRBJ2-3; 12 bases agree with TRBD1. CDR1 is SGHNT and CDR2 is YYREEE in the germline V gene (reference sequence). Trimming at V came to 0 bases and at J to 4 bases, leaving 3 bases not matched to a gene. This CDR3 comprises 16 residues. CDR3 residues: CASSLGDRGRADTQYF. The CDR3 DNA is TGTGCCAGCAGCTTGGGGGACAGGGGGCGCGCAGATACGCAGTATTTT.

The table lists this clone with a few counts. The V gene is TRBV25-1, the J gene TRBJ2-7, with D possibly being TRBD2 (5 bases). Looked up from germline, CDR1 is MGHDK and CDR2 is SYGVNS. The CDR3 is made up of 12 amino acids. With 6 bases removed from V and 7 bases from J, the gap between germline ends came to 13 bases. CDR3: CASRIGTGEQYF. The CDR3 DNA reads TGTGCCAGCAGGATCGGCACGGGGGAGCAGTACTTC.

There are a few counts of this clone. The genes are TRBV4-1 and TRBJ1-2; D possibly corresponds to TRBD1 (5 bases). Germline V gene data show CDR1 as MGHRA and CDR2 as YSYEKL. This CDR3 region has 15 residues. Trimming pared 1 base from V and 6 bases from J, leaving 15 bases between. CDR3 coding DNA: TGCGCCAGCAGCCAAGCCGGGAGGAGGGGACATGGCTACACCTTC. This encodes CASSQAGRRGHGYTF.

The table lists this clone with a few counts. The V gene is TRBV2, the J gene TRBJ1-1; a possible D gene is TRBD1 (5 bases). CDR1 and CDR2 (germline): SNHLY, FYNNEI. V lost 6 bases to trimming and J lost 8 bases, with 13 bases between them. There are 12 residues in the CDR3. The CDR3 bases are TGTGCCAGCAGAGCCGGGACCGCCGAAGCTTTCTTT. It translates to CASRAGTAEAFF. The whole variable domain, remainder taken from reference TRBV2 and TRBJ1-1, is EPEVTQTPSHQVTQMGQEVILRCVPISNHLYFYWYRQILGQKVEFLVSFYNNEISEKSEIFDDQFSVERPDGSNFTLKIRSTKLEDSAMYFCASRAGTAEAFFGQGTRLTVV.

The table lists this clone with many counts. The chain carries TRBV7-9 and TRBJ2-7, with 7 bases fitting TRBD1. The CDR3 spans 15 residues. After removal of 5 bases from V and 5 bases from J, the junction contained 12 bases not matched to a gene. Germline V gene lookup returns CDR1 SEHNR and CDR2 FQNEAQ (reference sequence). The CDR3 region is CASSPPGTALHEQYF. Written as DNA, the CDR3 is TGTGCCAGCAGCCCCCCGGGGACAGCCCTTCACGAGCAGTACTTC.

The table lists this clone with a few counts. The chain is built from TRBV28 and TRBJ2-3, with TRBD2 matching 10 bases. CDR3 size: 14 residues. Per the germline V gene, CDR1 is MDHEN and CDR2 is SYDVKM. V was clipped by 7 bases and J by 5 bases; unmatched bases: 6. CDR3 amino acids: CASNSGGQGDTQYF. DNA of the CDR3: TGTGCCAGCAATAGCGGGGGGCAGGGAGATACGCAGTATTTT.

This clone was counted a few times. The V call is TRBV28, the J call TRBJ2-7, with a weak D call TRBD1 (5 bases). The CDR3 sequence is 14 residues long. With 3 bases removed from V and 9 bases from J, the gap between germline ends came to 18 bases. The germline V gene encodes CDR1 MDHEN and CDR2 SYDVKM. CDR3 amino acids: CASSLPGNALVQYF. The CDR3 nucleotides read TGTGCCAGCAGTTTGCCAGGGAATGCCCTAGTGCAGTACTTC.